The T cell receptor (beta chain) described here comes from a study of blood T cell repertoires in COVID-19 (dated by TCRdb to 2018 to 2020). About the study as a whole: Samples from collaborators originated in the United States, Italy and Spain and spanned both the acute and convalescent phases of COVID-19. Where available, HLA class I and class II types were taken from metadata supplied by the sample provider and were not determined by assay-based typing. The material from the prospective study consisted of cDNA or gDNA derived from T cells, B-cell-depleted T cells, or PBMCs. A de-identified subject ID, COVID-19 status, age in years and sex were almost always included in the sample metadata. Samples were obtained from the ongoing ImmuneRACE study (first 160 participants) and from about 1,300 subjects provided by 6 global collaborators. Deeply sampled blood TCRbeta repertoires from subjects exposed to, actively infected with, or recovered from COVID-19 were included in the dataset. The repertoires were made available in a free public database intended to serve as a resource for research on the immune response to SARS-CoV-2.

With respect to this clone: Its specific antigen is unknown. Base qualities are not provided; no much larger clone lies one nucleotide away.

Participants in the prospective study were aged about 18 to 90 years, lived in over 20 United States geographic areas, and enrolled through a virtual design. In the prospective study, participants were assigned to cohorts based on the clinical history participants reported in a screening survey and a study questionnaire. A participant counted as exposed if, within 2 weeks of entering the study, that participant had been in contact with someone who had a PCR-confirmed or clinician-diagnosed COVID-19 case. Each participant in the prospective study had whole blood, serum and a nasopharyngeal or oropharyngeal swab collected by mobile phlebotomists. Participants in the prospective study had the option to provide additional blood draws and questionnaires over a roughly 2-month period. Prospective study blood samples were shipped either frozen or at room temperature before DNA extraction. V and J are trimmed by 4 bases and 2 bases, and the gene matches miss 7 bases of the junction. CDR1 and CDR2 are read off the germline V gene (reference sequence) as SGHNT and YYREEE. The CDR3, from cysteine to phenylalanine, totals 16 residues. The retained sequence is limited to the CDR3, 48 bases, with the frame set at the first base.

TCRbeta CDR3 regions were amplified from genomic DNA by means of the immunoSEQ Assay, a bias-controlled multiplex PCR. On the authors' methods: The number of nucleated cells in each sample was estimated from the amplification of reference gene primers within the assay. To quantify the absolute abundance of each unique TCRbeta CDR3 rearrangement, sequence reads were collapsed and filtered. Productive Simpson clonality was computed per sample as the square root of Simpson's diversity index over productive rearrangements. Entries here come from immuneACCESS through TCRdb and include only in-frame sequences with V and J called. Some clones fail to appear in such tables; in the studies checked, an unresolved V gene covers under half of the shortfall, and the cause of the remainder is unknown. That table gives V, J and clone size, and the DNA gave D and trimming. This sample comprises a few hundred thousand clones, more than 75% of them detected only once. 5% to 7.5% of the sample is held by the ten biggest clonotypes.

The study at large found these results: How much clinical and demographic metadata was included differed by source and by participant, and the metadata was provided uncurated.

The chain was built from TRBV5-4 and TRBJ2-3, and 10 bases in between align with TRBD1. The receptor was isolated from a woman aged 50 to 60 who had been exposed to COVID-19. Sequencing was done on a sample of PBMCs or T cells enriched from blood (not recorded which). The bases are TGTGCCAGCAGCGGGGGACAGGGGAGTTACACAGATACGCAGTATTTT. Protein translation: CASSGGQGSYTDTQYF.